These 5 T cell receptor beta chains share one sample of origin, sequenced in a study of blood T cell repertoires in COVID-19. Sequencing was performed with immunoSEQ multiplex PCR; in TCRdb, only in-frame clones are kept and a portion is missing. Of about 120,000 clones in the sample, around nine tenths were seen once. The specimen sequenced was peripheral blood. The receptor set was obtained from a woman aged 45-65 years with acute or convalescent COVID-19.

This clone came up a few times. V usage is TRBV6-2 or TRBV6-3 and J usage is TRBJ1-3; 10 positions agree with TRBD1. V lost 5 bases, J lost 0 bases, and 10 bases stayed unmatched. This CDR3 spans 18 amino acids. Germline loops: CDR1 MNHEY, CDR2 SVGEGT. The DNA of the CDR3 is TGTGCCAGCAGTACCATGGACAGGGGGAAACGCTCTGGAAACACCATATATTTT. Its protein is CASSTMDRGKRSGNTIYF.

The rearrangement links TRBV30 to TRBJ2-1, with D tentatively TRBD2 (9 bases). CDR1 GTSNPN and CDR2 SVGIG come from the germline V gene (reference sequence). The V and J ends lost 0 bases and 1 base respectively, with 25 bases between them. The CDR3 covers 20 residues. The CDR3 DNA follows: TGTGCCTGGAGTGTAAGTGGACAGGGTACCCTAGCGGGGTCCTACAATGAGCAGTTCTTC. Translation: CAWSVSGQGTLAGSYNEQFF.

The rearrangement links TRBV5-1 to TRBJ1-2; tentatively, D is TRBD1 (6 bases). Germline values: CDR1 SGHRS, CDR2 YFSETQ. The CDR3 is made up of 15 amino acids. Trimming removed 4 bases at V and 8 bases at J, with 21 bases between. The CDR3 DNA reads TGCGCCAGCAGCCCGGCTGGGGGCGGTTCGTGGGGCTACACCTTC. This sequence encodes CASSPAGGGSWGYTF. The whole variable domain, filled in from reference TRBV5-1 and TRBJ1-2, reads KAGVTQTPRYLIKTRGQQVTLSCSPISGHRSVSWYQQTPGQGLQFLFEYFSETQRNKGNFPGRFSGRQFSNSRSEMNVSTLELGDSALYLCASSPAGGGSWGYTFGSGTRLTVV.

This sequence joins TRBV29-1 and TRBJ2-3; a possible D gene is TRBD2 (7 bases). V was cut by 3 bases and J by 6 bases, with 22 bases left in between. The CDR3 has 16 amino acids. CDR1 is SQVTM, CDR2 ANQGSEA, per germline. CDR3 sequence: CSVDEGGAGVGDTQYF. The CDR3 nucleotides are TGCAGCGTTGACGAGGGGGGTGCGGGAGTAGGGGATACGCAGTATTTT.

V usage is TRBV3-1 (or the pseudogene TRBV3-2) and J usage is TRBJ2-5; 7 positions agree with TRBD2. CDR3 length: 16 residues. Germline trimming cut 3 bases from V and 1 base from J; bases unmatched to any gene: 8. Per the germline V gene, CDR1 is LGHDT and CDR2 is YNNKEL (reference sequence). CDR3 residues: CASSHTVAGPQETQYF. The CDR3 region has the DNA TGTGCCAGCAGCCACACGGTAGCGGGCCCCCAAGAGACCCAGTACTTC.